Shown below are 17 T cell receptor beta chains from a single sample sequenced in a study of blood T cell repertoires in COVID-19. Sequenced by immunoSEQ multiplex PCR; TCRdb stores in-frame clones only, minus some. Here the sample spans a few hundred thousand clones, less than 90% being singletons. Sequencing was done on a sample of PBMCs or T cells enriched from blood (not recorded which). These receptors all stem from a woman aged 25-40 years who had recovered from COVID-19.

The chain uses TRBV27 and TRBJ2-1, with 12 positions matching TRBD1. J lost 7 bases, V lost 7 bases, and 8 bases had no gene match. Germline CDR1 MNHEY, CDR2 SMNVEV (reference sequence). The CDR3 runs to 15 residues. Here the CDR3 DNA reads TGTGCCAGCACCTCCGGGACAGGGGGCTCGAATGAGCAGTTCTTC. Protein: CASTSGTGGSNEQFF.

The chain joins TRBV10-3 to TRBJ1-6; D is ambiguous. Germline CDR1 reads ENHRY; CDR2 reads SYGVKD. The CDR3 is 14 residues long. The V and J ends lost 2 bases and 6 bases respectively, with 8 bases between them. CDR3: CAISEREGNSPLHF. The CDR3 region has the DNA TGTGCCATCAGTGAGCGGGAAGGTAATTCACCCCTCCACTTT.

CDR3 sequence reads: CASSLNRVGNSPLHF. The DNA of the CDR3 is TGTGCCAGCAGTTTAAACAGGGTTGGTAATTCACCCCTCCACTTT. The chain uses TRBV27 and TRBJ1-6; the D gene is possibly TRBD1 (6 bases). The CDR3 spans 15 residues. Trimming took 2 bases from V and 6 from J, leaving 11 bases between them. Germline V gene data show CDR1 as MNHEY and CDR2 as SMNVEV (reference sequence).

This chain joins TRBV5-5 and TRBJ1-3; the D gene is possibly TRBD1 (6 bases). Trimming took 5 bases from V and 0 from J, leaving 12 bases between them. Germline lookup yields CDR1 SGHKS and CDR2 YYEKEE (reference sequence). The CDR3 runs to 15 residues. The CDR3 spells CASRNRDTSGNTIYF. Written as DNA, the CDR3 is TGTGCCAGCAGGAACCGGGACACCTCTGGAAACACCATATATTTT. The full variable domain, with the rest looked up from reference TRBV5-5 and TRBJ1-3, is DAGVTQSPTHLIKTRGQQVTLRCSPISGHKSVSWYQQVLGQGPQFIFQYYEKEERGRGNFPDRFSARQFPNYSSELNVNALLLGDSALYLCASRNRDTSGNTIYFGEGSWLTVV.

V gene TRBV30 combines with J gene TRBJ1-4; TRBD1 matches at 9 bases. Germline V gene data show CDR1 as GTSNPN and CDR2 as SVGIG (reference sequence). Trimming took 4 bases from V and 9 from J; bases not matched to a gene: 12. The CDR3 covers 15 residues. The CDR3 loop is CAWKIRGQGIKKLFF. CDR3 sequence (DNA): TGTGCCTGGAAAATCAGGGGACAGGGTATTAAAAAACTGTTTTTT.

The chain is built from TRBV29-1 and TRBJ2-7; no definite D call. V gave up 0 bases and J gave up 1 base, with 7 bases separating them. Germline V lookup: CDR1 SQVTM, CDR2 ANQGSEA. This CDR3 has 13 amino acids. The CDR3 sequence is CSVEDQHSYEQYF. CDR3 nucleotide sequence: TGCAGCGTTGAAGATCAACATTCCTACGAGCAGTACTTC.

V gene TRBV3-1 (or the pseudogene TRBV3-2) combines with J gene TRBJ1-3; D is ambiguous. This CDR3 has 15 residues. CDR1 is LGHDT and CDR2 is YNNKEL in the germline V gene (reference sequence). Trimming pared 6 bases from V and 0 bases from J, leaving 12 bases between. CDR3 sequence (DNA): TGTGCCAGCAGTTCCAGTCCGAACTCTGGAAACACCATATATTTT. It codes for CASSSSPNSGNTIYF.

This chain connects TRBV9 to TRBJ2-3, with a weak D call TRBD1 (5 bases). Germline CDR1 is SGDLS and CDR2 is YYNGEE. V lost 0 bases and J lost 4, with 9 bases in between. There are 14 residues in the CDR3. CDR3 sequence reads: CASSVATGADTQYF. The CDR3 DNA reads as TGTGCCAGCAGCGTAGCTACAGGAGCAGATACGCAGTATTTT.

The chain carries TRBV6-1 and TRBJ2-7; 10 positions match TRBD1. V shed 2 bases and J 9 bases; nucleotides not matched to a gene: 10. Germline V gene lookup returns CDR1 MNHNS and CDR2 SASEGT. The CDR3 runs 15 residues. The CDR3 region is CASSERRGQGFGQYF. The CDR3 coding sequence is TGTGCCAGCAGTGAAAGGAGGGGACAGGGGTTCGGGCAGTACTTC.

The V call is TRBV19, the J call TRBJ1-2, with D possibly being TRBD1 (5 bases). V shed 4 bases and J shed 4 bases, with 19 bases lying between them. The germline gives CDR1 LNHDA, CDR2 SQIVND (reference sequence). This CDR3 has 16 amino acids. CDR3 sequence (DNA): TGTGCCAGTAGTACTTCCCCGGGGGGTCTAAGCTATGGCTACACCTTC. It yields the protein CASSTSPGGLSYGYTF. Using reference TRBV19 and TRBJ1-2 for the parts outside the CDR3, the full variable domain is DGGITQSPKYLFRKEGQNVTLSCEQNLNHDAMYWYRQDPGQGLRLIYYSQIVNDFQKGDIAEGYSVSREKKESFPLTVTSAQKNPTAFYLCASSTSPGGLSYGYTFGSGTRLTVV.

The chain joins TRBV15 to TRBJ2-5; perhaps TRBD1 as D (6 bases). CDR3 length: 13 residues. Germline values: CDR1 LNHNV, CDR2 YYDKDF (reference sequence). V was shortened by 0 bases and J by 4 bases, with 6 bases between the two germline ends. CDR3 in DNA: TGTGCCACCAGCAGAGAACAGGGAGAGACCCAGTACTTC. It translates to CATSREQGETQYF.

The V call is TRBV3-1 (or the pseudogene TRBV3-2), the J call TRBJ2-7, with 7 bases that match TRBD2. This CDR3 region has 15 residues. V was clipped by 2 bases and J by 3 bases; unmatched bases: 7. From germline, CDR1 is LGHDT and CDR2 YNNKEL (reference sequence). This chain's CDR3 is CASSQLLAENYEQYF. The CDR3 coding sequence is TGTGCCAGCAGCCAACTGCTAGCGGAGAACTACGAGCAGTACTTC.

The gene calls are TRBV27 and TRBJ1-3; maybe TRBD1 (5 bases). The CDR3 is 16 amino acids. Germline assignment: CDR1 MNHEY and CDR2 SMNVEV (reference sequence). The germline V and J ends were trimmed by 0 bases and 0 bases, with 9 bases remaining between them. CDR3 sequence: CASSLSAGGSGNTIYF. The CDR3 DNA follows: TGTGCCAGCAGTTTATCCGCCGGGGGCTCTGGAAACACCATATATTTT.

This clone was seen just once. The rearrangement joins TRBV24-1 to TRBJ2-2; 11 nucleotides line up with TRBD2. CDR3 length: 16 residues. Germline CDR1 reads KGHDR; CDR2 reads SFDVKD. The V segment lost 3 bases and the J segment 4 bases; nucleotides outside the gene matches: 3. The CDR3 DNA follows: TGTGCCACCAGTGATCATAGCGGGGGGGGCACCGGGGAGCTGTTTTTT. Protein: CATSDHSGGGTGELFF.

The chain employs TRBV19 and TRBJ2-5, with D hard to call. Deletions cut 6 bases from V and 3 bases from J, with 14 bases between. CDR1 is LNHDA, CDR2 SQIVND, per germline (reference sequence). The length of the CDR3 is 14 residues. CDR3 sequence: CASSLQLLEETQYF. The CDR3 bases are TGTGCCAGTAGCCTACAGCTCTTGGAAGAGACCCAGTACTTC.

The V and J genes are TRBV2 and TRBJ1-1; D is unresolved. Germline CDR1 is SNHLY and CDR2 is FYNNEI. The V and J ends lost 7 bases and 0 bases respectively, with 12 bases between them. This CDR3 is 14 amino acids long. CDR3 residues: CASTAGGMNTEAFF. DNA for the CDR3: TGTGCCAGCACCGCGGGAGGAATGAACACTGAAGCTTTCTTT. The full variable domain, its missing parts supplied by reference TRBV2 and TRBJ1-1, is EPEVTQTPSHQVTQMGQEVILRCVPISNHLYFYWYRQILGQKVEFLVSFYNNEISEKSEIFDDQFSVERPDGSNFTLKIRSTKLEDSAMYFCASTAGGMNTEAFFGQGTRLTVV.

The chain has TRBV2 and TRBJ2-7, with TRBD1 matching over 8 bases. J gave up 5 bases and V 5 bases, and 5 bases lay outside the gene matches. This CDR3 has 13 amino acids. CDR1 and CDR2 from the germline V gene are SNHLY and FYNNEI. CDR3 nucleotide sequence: TGTGCCAGCAGTTCAAGGACAGGGCACGAGCAGTACTTC. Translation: CASSSRTGHEQYF. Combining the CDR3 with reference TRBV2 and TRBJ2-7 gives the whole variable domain EPEVTQTPSHQVTQMGQEVILRCVPISNHLYFYWYRQILGQKVEFLVSFYNNEISEKSEIFDDQFSVERPDGSNFTLKIRSTKLEDSAMYFCASSSRTGHEQYFGPGTRLTVT.